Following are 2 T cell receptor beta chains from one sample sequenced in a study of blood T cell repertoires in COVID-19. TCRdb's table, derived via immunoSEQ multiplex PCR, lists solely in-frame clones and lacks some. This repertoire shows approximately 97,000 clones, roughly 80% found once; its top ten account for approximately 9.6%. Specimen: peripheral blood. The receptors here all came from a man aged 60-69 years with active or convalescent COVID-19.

The DNA of the CDR3 is TGTGCCAGCAGTGTCCGCTGGGACAGGGCACCCGGGGCCAACGTCCTGACTTTC. This codes for CASSVRWDRAPGANVLTF. This chain uses TRBV6-1 with TRBJ2-6; 9 bases line up with TRBD1. V shed 4 bases, J shed 4 bases, and the junction held 11 bases outside the gene matches. The CDR3 spans 18 residues. CDR1 is MNHNS, CDR2 SASEGT, per germline.

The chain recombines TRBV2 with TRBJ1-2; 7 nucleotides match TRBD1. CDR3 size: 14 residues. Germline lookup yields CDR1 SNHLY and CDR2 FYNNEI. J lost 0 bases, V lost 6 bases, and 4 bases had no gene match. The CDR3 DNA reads TGTGCCAGCAGCGGGACAGCAACTAACTATGGCTACACCTTC. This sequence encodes CASSGTATNYGYTF. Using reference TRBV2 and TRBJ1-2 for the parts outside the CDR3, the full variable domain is EPEVTQTPSHQVTQMGQEVILRCVPISNHLYFYWYRQILGQKVEFLVSFYNNEISEKSEIFDDQFSVERPDGSNFTLKIRSTKLEDSAMYFCASSGTATNYGYTFGSGTRLTVV.